The 27 T cell receptor beta chains presented below share a single source sample, sequenced in a study of T-cell reconstitution after alpha-beta-depleted transplantation in children. During its preparation, the TCRbeta library received unique molecular identifiers. TCRdb recomputed calls from the PCR reads with MiXCR, one row per CDR3 protein. The sample shows 190,000 or so distinct CDR3 sequences, about 6.4% of them seen only once. The sample here was PBMCs from the stem cell graft donor, taken from the stem cell graft. Source of these receptors: a human donor who donated a stem cell graft to a child with Wiskott-Aldrich syndrome.

This clonotype was seen ten or more times. This chain joins TRBV29-1 and TRBJ2-1, with 9 nucleotides matching TRBD1. CDR3 length: 14 residues. CDR1 is SQVTM and CDR2 is ANQGSEA in the germline V gene. J gave up 7 bases and V 4 bases, and 8 bases lay outside the gene matches. The CDR3 spells CSVGGQGVQNEQFF. CDR3 coding DNA: TGCAGCGTTGGGGGACAGGGAGTCCAAAATGAGCAGTTCTTC.

This clonotype appeared a few times. This rearrangement joins TRBV20-1 to TRBJ1-2; D uncertain. V shed 2 bases and J shed 5 bases, with 9 bases lying between them. Germline CDR1 is DFQATT and CDR2 is SNEGSKA (reference sequence). This CDR3 is 12 amino acids long. DNA of the CDR3: TGCAGTGCTAGATTTGGAGGGTATGGCTACACCTTC. It is translated as CSARFGGYGYTF.

This clonotype has ten or more counts. The chain is built from TRBV5-1 and TRBJ2-6, with D perhaps matching TRBD1 or TRBD2 (5 bases each). Trimming stripped 2 bases from V and 4 bases from J, with 13 bases between. This CDR3 has 16 amino acids. The germline CDR1 and CDR2 sequences are SGHRS and YFSETQ. DNA for the CDR3: TGCGCCAGCAGCTTTCCGGGACGGAGCGGGGCCAACGTCCTGACTTTC. Its translation: CASSFPGRSGANVLTF.

This clonotype was recorded many times. This rearrangement joins TRBV9 to TRBJ2-5, with 8 bases matching TRBD2. After removal of 2 bases from V and 3 bases from J, the junction contained 9 bases not matched to a gene. The CDR3 sequence is 16 residues long. Germline CDR1 is SGDLS and CDR2 is YYNGEE. CDR3 sequence (DNA): TGTGCCAGCAGCGTCCCCCCCTTAGCGGGAAAAGAGACCCAGTACTTC. Its protein is CASSVPPLAGKETQYF.

In its sample, this clonotype was seen many times. V is TRBV30 and J is TRBJ1-1; 7 bases line up with TRBD1. Germline V gene lookup returns CDR1 GTSNPN and CDR2 SVGIG (reference sequence). Germline trimming cut 5 bases from V and 1 base from J; bases unmatched to any gene: 4. The CDR3 consists of 13 residues. The CDR3 bases are TGTGCCTGGGAGACAGGGTGGAACACTGAAGCTTTCTTT. It is translated as CAWETGWNTEAFF. Supplemented by reference TRBV30 and TRBJ1-1, the full variable domain reads SQTIHQWPATLVQPVGSPLSLECTVEGTSNPNLYWYRQAAGRGLQLLFYSVGIGQISSEVPQNLSASRPQDRQFILSSKKLLLSDSGFYLCAWETGWNTEAFFGQGTRLTVV.

This clonotype was detected many times. The chain links TRBV5-1 to TRBJ2-1; 10 nucleotides line up with TRBD2. CDR3 length: 19 residues. The J segment lost 0 bases and the V segment lost 0 bases, leaving 9 bases of the junction unmatched. Germline loops: CDR1 SGHRS, CDR2 YFSETQ. The CDR3 protein is CASSLVRGLAELSYNEQFF. In DNA form, the CDR3 reads TGCGCCAGCAGCTTGGTTCGAGGACTAGCGGAGCTCTCCTACAATGAGCAGTTCTTC.

This clonotype was detected ten times or more. DNA for the CDR3: TGTGCCAGCAGCCCGGGGGGATATTCACCCCTCCACTTT. The encoded protein is CASSPGGYSPLHF. The gene calls are TRBV14 and TRBJ1-6; D might be TRBD1 (5 bases). The V gene lost 4 bases and the J gene lost 8 bases, with 9 bases spanning the gap. This CDR3 comprises 13 residues. Germline V gives CDR1 SGHDN, CDR2 FVKESK.

The V gene is TRBV5-1, the J gene TRBJ1-2, with no clear D. This CDR3 has 12 residues. CDR1 and CDR2 (germline): SGHRS, YFSETQ. V dropped 0 bases and J dropped 6 bases, with 6 bases sitting between them. CDR3: CASSLGFDGYTF. The CDR3 coding sequence is TGCGCCAGCAGCTTGGGTTTCGATGGCTACACCTTC.

This clonotype has just a few counts. V gene TRBV2 combines with J gene TRBJ2-7; D perhaps matches TRBD2 (6 bases). The CDR3 loop spans 16 amino acids. Trimming removed 7 bases at V and 2 bases at J, with 21 bases between. CDR1 is SNHLY, CDR2 FYNNEI, per germline. CDR3 sequence (DNA): TGTGCCAGCACCGGAAAGACTAGTACGTATCCCTACGAGCAGTACTTC. Translating it yields CASTGKTSTYPYEQYF.

V and J are TRBV24-1 and TRBJ2-2; unclear D gene. The length of the CDR3 is 16 residues. The V and J ends lost 4 bases and 4 bases respectively, with 15 bases between them. The germline gives CDR1 KGHDR, CDR2 SFDVKD. CDR3: CATSDPTLFSTGELFF. CDR3 in DNA: TGTGCCACCAGTGACCCGACCCTATTCAGCACCGGGGAGCTGTTTTTT.

This clonotype has at least ten counts. V and J are TRBV6-1 and TRBJ2-3, with D possibly matching TRBD2 (6 bases). Trimming left V 6 bases short and J 2 bases short, with 9 bases between. The CDR3 totals 13 residues. Germline loops: CDR1 MNHNS, CDR2 SASEGT. CDR3 nucleotide sequence: TGTGCCAGCAGAGGAGGGCACACAGATACGCAGTATTTT. Its translation: CASRGGHTDTQYF.

This clonotype was detected many times. The rearrangement links TRBV6-5 to TRBJ1-6; 9 bases match TRBD1. CDR1 and CDR2 (germline): MNHEY, SVGAGI. The CDR3 is 16 residues long. The V gene end was trimmed by 4 bases and the J gene end by 6 bases; junction bases not matched to a gene: 7. CDR3 sequence: CASSLGRQGGNSPLHF. In DNA, the CDR3 is TGTGCCAGCAGTTTGGGCAGACAGGGGGGTAATTCACCCCTCCACTTT.

This clonotype was seen at least ten times. J is TRBJ2-1 and V is TRBV12-3 or TRBV12-4; weak D call: TRBD2 (5 bases). V dropped 4 bases and J dropped 8 bases, with 18 bases sitting between them. This CDR3 spans 15 amino acids. In nucleotides, the CDR3 is TGTGCCAGCAGTTCCTCCGGGATGGGGTCCGATGAGCAGTTCTTC. The encoded protein is CASSSSGMGSDEQFF.

This clonotype was seen repeatedly, ten times or more. The J gene is TRBJ1-1, the V gene TRBV5-1; D gene ambiguous. Looked up from germline, CDR1 is SGHRS and CDR2 is YFSETQ. The CDR3 covers 13 residues. V was pared by 0 bases and J by 0 bases, with 3 bases between. CDR3 bases: TGCGCCAGCAGCTTGGAAATGAACACTGAAGCTTTCTTT. Residues: CASSLEMNTEAFF.

In its sample, this clonotype was seen many times. The V gene is TRBV2, the J gene TRBJ2-1; 7 nucleotides align to TRBD2. Germline lookup yields CDR1 SNHLY and CDR2 FYNNEI. CDR3 size: 15 residues. V was pared by 8 bases and J by 0 bases, with 7 bases of the junction left unmatched. CDR3 residues: CASRGRGSSYNEQFF. CDR3 coding DNA: TGTGCCAGCCGTGGGCGGGGGTCCTCCTACAATGAGCAGTTCTTC.

The rearrangement joins TRBV18 to TRBJ2-1; 8 bases map to TRBD1. The CDR3 is made up of 21 amino acids. Germline trimming cut 2 bases from V and 0 bases from J; bases unmatched to any gene: 18. CDR1 is KGHSH and CDR2 is LQKENI in the germline V gene. The CDR3 reads CASSPTVTRTGTLSSYNEQFF. The CDR3 DNA sequence: TGTGCCAGCTCACCAACGGTAACGAGGACAGGGACTTTAAGCTCCTACAATGAGCAGTTCTTC. The complete variable domain, with remaining parts taken from reference TRBV18 and TRBJ2-1, reads NAGVMQNPRHLVRRRGQEARLRCSPMKGHSHVYWYRQLPEEGLKFMVYLQKENIIDESGMPKERFSAEFPKEGPSILRIQQVVRGDSAAYFCASSPTVTRTGTLSSYNEQFFGPGTRLTVL.

This clonotype was found many times. This chain connects TRBV12-3 or TRBV12-4 to TRBJ2-4; TRBD2 might be the D (6 bases). The germline V and J ends were trimmed by 8 bases and 2 bases, with 16 bases remaining between them. The CDR3 runs to 15 residues. The CDR3 here is CASSIGTSSKNIQYF. Written as DNA, the CDR3 is TGTGCCAGCTCGATCGGGACTTCGTCCAAAAACATTCAGTACTTC.

Worth noting for this clonotype: A clone one base away is much larger, so this may be a read error. The chain recombines TRBV20-1 with TRBJ2-3; D gene unclear. The CDR3 sequence is 11 residues long. Per the germline V gene, CDR1 is DFQATT and CDR2 is SNEGSKA (reference sequence). The CDR3 here is CRSAATDTHYF. In DNA form, the CDR3 reads TGCAGATCAGCAGCTACAGATACGCACTATTTT.

The V and J genes are TRBV29-1 and TRBJ1-2; 7 bases map to TRBD1. Germline CDR1 is SQVTM and CDR2 is ANQGSEA. CDR3 length: 14 amino acids. J lost 6 bases, V lost 0 bases, and 7 bases had no gene match. The CDR3 DNA follows: TGCAGCGTTGAAGACCCCTGGACAGGCAATGGCTACACCTTC. This sequence encodes CSVEDPWTGNGYTF.

This clonotype was seen more than once but under ten times. This chain joins TRBV20-1 and TRBJ2-1; TRBD2 is a possible D gene (5 bases). From germline, CDR1 is DFQATT and CDR2 SNEGSKA (reference sequence). The CDR3 sequence is 15 residues long. V was pared by 5 bases and J by 4 bases, with 18 bases between. The CDR3 DNA reads as TGCAGTGCTCCTGCGGGCACCTCCCGGTACAATGAGCAGTTCTTC. Translation: CSAPAGTSRYNEQFF.

This clonotype was counted a few times. The chain links TRBV12-3 or TRBV12-4 to TRBJ2-1; unclear D gene. V shed 0 bases and J shed 6 bases, with 6 bases lying between them. CDR3 size: 13 residues. This CDR3 is CASSLARFNEQFF. The CDR3 DNA is TGTGCCAGCAGTTTAGCTAGATTCAATGAGCAGTTCTTC.

This clonotype was found many times. This chain joins TRBV12-3 or TRBV12-4 and TRBJ2-1; D is ambiguous. Trimming removed 6 bases at V and 8 bases at J, with 11 bases between. CDR3 length: 12 residues. The CDR3 bases are TGTGCCAGCAGACCATTAAGCGATGAGCAGTTCTTC. It translates to CASRPLSDEQFF.

At least ten counts were recorded for this clonotype. This sequence joins TRBV12-3 or TRBV12-4 and TRBJ2-2, with D possibly being TRBD2 (5 bases). V was shortened by 5 bases and J by 4 bases, with 14 bases between the two germline ends. The CDR3 has 15 amino acids. In DNA, the CDR3 is TGTGCCAGCAGTCTTGTGGGAGCGCCCACCGGGGAGCTGTTTTTT. It encodes CASSLVGAPTGELFF.

The chain links TRBV15 to TRBJ1-5, with 8 bases that match TRBD1. Germline CDR1 is LNHNV and CDR2 is YYDKDF (reference sequence). Germline trimming cut 5 bases from V and 4 bases from J; bases unmatched to any gene: 7. The CDR3 is 15 amino acids. The CDR3 nucleotides are TGTGCCACCAGCCCTTGGGACAGGAGTAATCAGCCCCAGCATTTT. Translating it yields CATSPWDRSNQPQHF.

CDR3 region: CAWIRKGLNTEAFF. The CDR3 region has the DNA TGTGCCTGGATTCGAAAGGGCCTGAACACTGAAGCTTTCTTT. The chain has TRBV30 and TRBJ1-1; no clear D gene. CDR3 length: 14 amino acids. From germline, CDR1 is GTSNPN and CDR2 SVGIG (reference sequence). Between the trimmed V and J ends, which lost 4 bases and 0 bases, there was a span of 12 bases.

This clonotype was detected many times. CDR3 coding DNA: TGTGCCTGGAGCGCAACGACCTCCTACAATGAGCAGTTCTTC. It codes for CAWSATTSYNEQFF. The genes are TRBV30 and TRBJ2-1; D remains unclear. Trimming took 3 bases from V and 0 from J, leaving 9 bases between them. Germline CDR1 is GTSNPN and CDR2 is SVGIG (reference sequence). This CDR3 region has 14 residues. The whole variable domain, remainder taken from reference TRBV30 and TRBJ2-1, is SQTIHQWPATLVQPVGSPLSLECTVEGTSNPNLYWYRQAAGRGLQLLFYSVGIGQISSEVPQNLSASRPQDRQFILSSKKLLLSDSGFYLCAWSATTSYNEQFFGPGTRLTVL.

There are many counts of this clonotype. The chain has TRBV6-1 and TRBJ1-2, with 7 bases lining up with TRBD1. Germline values: CDR1 MNHNS, CDR2 SASEGT. V shed 7 bases and J 1 base; nucleotides not matched to a gene: 6. The CDR3 extends over 14 amino acids. The CDR3 reads CASNQGQINYGYTF. Here the CDR3 DNA reads TGTGCCAGCAACCAGGGACAGATTAACTATGGCTACACCTTC.